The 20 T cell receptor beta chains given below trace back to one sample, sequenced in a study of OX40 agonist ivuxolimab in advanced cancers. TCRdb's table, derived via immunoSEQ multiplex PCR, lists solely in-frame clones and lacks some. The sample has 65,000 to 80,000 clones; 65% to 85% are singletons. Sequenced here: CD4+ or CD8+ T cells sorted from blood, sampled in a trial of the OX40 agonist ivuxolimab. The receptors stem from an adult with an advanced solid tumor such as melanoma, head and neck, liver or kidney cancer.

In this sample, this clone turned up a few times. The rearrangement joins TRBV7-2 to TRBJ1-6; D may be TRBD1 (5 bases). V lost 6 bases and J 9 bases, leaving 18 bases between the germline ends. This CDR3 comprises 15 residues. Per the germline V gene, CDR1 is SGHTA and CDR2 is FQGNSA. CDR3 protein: CASRPGEIRGSPLHF. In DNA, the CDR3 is TGTGCCAGCAGGCCTGGAGAAATTAGGGGTTCACCCCTCCACTTT. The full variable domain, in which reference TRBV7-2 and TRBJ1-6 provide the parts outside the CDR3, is GAGVSQSPSNKVTEKGKDVELRCDPISGHTALYWYRQSLGQGLEFLIYFQGNSAPDKSGLPSDRFSAERTGGSVSTLTIQRTQQEDSAVYLCASRPGEIRGSPLHFGNGTRLTVT.

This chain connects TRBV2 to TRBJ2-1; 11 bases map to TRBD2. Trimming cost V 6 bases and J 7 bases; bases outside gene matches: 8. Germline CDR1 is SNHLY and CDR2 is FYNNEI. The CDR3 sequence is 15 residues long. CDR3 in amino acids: CASSDTSGRVNEQFF. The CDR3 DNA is TGTGCCAGCAGCGACACTAGCGGGAGAGTGAATGAGCAGTTCTTC.

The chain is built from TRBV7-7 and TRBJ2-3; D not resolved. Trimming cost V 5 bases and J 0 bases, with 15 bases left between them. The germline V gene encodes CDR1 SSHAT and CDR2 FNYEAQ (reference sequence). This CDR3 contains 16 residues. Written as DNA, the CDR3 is TGTGCCAGCAGCCCCCTAGAGCGACCGAGCACAGATACGCAGTATTTT. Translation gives CASSPLERPSTDTQYF.

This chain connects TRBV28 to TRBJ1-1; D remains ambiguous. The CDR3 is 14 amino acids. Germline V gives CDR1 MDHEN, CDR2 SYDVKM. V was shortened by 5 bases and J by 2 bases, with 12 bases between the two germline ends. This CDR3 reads CASSPRQANTEAFF. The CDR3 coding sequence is TGTGCCAGCAGTCCCAGGCAGGCCAACACTGAAGCTTTCTTT.

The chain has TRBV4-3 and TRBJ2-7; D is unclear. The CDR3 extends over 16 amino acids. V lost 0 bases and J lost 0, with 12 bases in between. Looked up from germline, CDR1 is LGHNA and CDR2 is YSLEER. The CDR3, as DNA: TGCGCCAGCAGCCAAGAACACGGGTCGAGCTCCTACGAGCAGTACTTC. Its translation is CASSQEHGSSSYEQYF.

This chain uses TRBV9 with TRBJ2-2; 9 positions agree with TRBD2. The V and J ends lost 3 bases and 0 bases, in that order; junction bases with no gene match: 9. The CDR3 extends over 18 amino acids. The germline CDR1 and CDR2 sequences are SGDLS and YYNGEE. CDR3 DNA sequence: TGTGCCAGCAGCGACCCTCAGACTAGCGGCGCGAACACCGGGGAGCTGTTTTTT. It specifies CASSDPQTSGANTGELFF.

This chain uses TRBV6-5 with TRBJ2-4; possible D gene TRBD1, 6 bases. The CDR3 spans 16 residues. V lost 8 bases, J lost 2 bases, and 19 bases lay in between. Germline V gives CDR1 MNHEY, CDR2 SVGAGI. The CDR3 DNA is TGTGCCAGCGGGTACTCCGGGACATCAACCAAAAACATTCAGTACTTC. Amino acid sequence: CASGYSGTSTKNIQYF.

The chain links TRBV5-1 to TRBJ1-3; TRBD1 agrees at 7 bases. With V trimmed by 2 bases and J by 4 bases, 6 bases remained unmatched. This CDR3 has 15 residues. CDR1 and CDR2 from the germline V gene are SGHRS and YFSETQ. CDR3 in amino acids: CASSFQPGQGNTIYF. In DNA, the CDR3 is TGCGCCAGCAGCTTCCAACCGGGACAGGGAAACACCATATATTTT.

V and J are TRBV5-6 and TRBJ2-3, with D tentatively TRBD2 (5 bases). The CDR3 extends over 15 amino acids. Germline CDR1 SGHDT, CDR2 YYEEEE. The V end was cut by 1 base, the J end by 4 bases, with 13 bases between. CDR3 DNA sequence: TGTGCCAGCAGCTTGATCGGGAAGGTGTCAGATACGCAGTATTTT. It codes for CASSLIGKVSDTQYF.

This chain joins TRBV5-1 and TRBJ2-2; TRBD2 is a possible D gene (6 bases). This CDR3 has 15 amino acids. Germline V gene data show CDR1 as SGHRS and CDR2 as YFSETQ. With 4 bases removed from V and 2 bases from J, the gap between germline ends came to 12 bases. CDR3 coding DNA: TGCGCCAGCAGCCCGGGGACTGTTAACACCGGGGAGCTGTTTTTT. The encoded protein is CASSPGTVNTGELFF.

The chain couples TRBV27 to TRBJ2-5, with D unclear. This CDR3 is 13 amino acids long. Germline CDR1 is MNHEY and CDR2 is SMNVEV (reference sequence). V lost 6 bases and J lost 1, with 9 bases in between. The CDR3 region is CASSPNLQETQYF. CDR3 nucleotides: TGTGCCAGCAGCCCTAACCTCCAAGAGACCCAGTACTTC.

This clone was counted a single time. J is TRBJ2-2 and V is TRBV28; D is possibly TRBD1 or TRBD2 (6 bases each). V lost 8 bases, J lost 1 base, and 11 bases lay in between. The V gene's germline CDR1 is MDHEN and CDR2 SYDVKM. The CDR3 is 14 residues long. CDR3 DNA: TGTGCCAGCGGGGGGCCGGGGAACACCGGGGAGCTGTTTTTT. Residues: CASGGPGNTGELFF.

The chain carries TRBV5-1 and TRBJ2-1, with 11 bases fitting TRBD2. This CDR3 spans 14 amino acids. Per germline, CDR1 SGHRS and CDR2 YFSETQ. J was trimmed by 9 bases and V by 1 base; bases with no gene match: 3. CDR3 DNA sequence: TGCGCCAGCAGCTTGACTAGCGGGAGTTCTGAGCAGTTCTTC. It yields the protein CASSLTSGSSEQFF.

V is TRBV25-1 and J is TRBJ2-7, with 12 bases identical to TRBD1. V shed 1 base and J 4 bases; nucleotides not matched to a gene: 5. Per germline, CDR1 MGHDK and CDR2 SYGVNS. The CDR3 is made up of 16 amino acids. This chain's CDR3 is CASSEWGTGGDYEQYF. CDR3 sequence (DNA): TGTGCCAGCAGTGAATGGGGGACAGGGGGCGATTACGAGCAGTACTTC.

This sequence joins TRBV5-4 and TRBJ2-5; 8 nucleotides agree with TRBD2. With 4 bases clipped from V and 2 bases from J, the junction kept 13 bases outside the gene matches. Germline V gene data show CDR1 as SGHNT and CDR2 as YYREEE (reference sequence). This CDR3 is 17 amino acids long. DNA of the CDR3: TGTGCCAGCAGCCCCGGGAGGGGCAGGGCAGAACAAGAGACCCAGTACTTC. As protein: CASSPGRGRAEQETQYF.

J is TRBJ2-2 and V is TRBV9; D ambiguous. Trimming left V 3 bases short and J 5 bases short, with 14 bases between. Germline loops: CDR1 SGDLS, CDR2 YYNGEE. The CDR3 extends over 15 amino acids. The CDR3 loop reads CASSEPGSYTGELFF. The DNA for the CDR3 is TGTGCCAGCAGCGAACCGGGTTCATATACCGGGGAGCTGTTTTTT.

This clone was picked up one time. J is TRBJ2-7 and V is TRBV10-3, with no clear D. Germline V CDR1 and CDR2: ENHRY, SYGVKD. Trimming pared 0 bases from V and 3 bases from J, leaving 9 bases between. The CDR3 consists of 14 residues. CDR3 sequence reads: CAISESLAIYEQYF. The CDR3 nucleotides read TGTGCCATCAGTGAGTCGTTGGCAATCTACGAGCAGTACTTC.

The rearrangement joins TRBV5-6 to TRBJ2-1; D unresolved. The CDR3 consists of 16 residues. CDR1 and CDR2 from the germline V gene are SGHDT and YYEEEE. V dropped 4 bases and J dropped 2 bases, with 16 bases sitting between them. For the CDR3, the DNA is TGTGCCAGCAGCATCTGGGCCGGGTACCCCTACAATGAGCAGTTCTTC. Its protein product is CASSIWAGYPYNEQFF.

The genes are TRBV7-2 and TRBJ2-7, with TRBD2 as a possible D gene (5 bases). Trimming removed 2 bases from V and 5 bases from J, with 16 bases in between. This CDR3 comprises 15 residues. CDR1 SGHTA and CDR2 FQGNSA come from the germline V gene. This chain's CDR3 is CASSLSVGVGNEQYV. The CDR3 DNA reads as TGTGCCAGCAGCTTATCTGTCGGGGTCGGGAACGAGCAGTACGTC.

The CDR3 loop is CASSRQYTEAFF. The CDR3 coding sequence is TGTGCCAGCAGTCGACAATACACTGAAGCTTTCTTT. The rearrangement links TRBV28 to TRBJ1-1; D gene unclear. CDR1 is MDHEN and CDR2 is SYDVKM in the germline V gene. The V end was cut by 5 bases, the J end by 3 bases, with 7 bases between. This CDR3 spans 12 amino acids.